The entry below describes one TCR beta chain. This entry is derived from a study of T cell changes during pregnancy in multiple sclerosis. Method: immunoSEQ multiplex PCR; TCRdb's copy keeps in-frame clones and lacks some. The sample lists approximately 45,000 clones; 75% to 95% were seen once. V lost 5 bases to trimming and J lost 2 bases; unmatched junction nucleotides: 10. Germline CDR1 reads KGHSH; CDR2 reads LQKENI. The CDR3 has 16 residues. Specimen: CD8+ T cells from peripheral blood mononuclear cells, collected in the second trimester of pregnancy. J is TRBJ2-5 and V is TRBV18, with TRBD2 matching 8 bases. The TCR sequence derives from a female donor with multiple sclerosis, enrolled in a pregnancy study. The DNA for the CDR3 is TGTGCCAGCTCAGAGCGGGGGCCCTCCCTACAAGAGACCCAGTACTTC. This gives the protein CASSERGPSLQETQYF.